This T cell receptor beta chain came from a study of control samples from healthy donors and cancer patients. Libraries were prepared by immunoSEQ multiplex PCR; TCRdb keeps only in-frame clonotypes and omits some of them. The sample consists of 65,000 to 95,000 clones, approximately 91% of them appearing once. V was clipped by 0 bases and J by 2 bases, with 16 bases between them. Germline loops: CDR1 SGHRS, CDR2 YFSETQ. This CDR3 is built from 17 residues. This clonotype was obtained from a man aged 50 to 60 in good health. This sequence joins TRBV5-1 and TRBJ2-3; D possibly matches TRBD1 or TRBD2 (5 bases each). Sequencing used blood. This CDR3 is CASSLAGTSIVTDTQYF. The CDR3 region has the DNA TGCGCCAGCAGCTTGGCCGGGACGTCAATTGTCACAGATACGCAGTATTTT.